This T cell receptor (beta chain) was sequenced during a study of cytomegalovirus exposure and HLA in healthy donors. Broader study findings: Reports described diagnosis of cytomegalovirus status by the classifier as highly specific and sensitive.

Concerning this clone itself: Its antigen is undetermined.

CDR1 and CDR2 (germline): SGHRS, YFSETQ. The CDR3 is made up of 13 amino acids. V lost 4 bases to trimming and J lost 6 bases, with 11 bases between them. A multiplex PCR was run with 60 Vbeta primers and 13 Jbeta primers. Here immunoSEQ multiplex PCR was the method, and the copy in TCRdb shows in-frame clones only, minus some. The sample contains some 150,000 clones, just under 85% of which appear only once. Sequencing used PBMCs. The chain employs TRBV5-1 and TRBJ1-5; tentative D call: TRBD1 (6 bases). The receptor was derived from a woman aged 40-49 years in good health and CMV-seronegative. CDR3 protein: CASSLDSLQPQHF. CDR3 in DNA: TGCGCCAGCAGCCTGGACAGTCTTCAGCCCCAGCATTTT.